This T cell receptor beta chain was found in a study of graft-versus-host responses after intestinal transplantation. Background on the study: Recipients were given multivisceral, liver-intestinal, or isolated intestinal transplants. Induction with anti-thymocyte globulin, then tacrolimus and steroids for around three years, was given to all recipients.

Study results and limitations: Recipient-marrow GvH clones were detected, some having first appeared in ileum or blood.

In the case of this clone: The target antigen is unknown.

The repertoire was sequenced with immunoSEQ multiplex PCR; TCRdb's copy has only in-frame clones and lacks some. The sample contains around 9,900 clones, nearly 95% of which appear only once. The posterior iliac crest or another site supplied bone marrow after transplant. CDR3 length equals 14 residues. In germline, CDR1 is MDHEN, CDR2 SYDVKM. V lost 5 bases, J lost 7 bases, and 5 bases stayed unmatched. This clonotype originated in a human patient who received an intestinal transplant, so some T cells may come from the graft donor. This chain joins TRBV28 and TRBJ1-6; 7 nucleotides align to TRBD1. The material sequenced was bone marrow, taken around 520 days after intestinal transplantation. The CDR3 reads CASSRQGWNSPLHF. The CDR3 nucleotides read TGTGCCAGCAGTAGACAGGGCTGGAATTCACCCCTCCACTTT.